The T cell receptor (beta chain) described here comes from a study of T-cell reconstitution after alpha-beta-depleted transplantation in children. Study observations and caveats: The origin of alpha-beta T cells about two months after transplant was reportedly several hundred expanded graft clones. Surviving recipient T cells and intrathymic progenitors accounted for some patients' high TCRbeta diversity at day 60.

The library targeted TCRbeta and was prepared with unique molecular identifiers. TCRdb re-derived calls from the PCR reads in MiXCR, one entry per CDR3 protein. The table has some 120,000 distinct CDR3 sequences, 9.5% to 10% seen once; the top ten hold around 24%. Trimming cost V 2 bases and J 4 bases, with 14 bases left between them. The CDR3 is made up of 16 amino acids. CDR1 is KGHSH, CDR2 LQKENI, per germline. For this clonotype: The antigen is undetermined.

This receptor was taken from a girl less than two years old who had a stem cell transplant for combined immunodeficiency, so the T cells may come from the graft donor. The V call is TRBV18, the J call TRBJ2-2, with a weak D call TRBD1 (5 bases). The source was PBMCs, mostly from graft donor cells, collected 180 days after TCRalphabeta/CD19-depleted stem cell transplant. CDR3 region: CASSPRLAGPTGELFF. The CDR3 bases are TGTGCCAGCTCACCAAGGCTTGCAGGGCCCACCGGGGAGCTGTTTTTT.